Sequencing of this TCR beta chain was carried out in a study of T cells in localized non-small cell lung cancer. Produced via immunoSEQ multiplex PCR; TCRdb's table is partial and in-frame only. The sample shows about 2,700 clones, less than 25% of them seen only once. By share, this clone ranks as medium-sized. After removal of 6 bases from V and 2 bases from J, the junction contained 4 bases not matched to a gene. CDR3 size: 14 residues. Germline-derived CDR1 and CDR2 are SGHNT and YENEEA. The chain recombines TRBV11-3 with TRBJ1-2, with 9 bases lining up with TRBD1. Sequenced material: lung tumor tissue, taken before any cancer treatment. The source of this sequence is an older female donor with stage I lung adenocarcinoma. CDR3 nucleotide sequence: TGTGCCAGCAGTCTGGGGACAGGGAACTATGGCTACACCTTC. Translated, it gives CASSLGTGNYGYTF.